The TCR beta chain under discussion was sequenced for a study of cytomegalovirus exposure and HLA in healthy donors. Study-wide results and limits: There were some V segments, including TRBV6-2 and TRBV6-3, excluded as indistinguishable. In a later analysis, the majority of CMV-associated beta chains seemingly showed HLA restriction. TCR beta chain V- and J-gene trimming was linked, in a later analysis, to a missense variant in DCLRE1C.

CDR3 size: 14 residues. Germline V gives CDR1 MNHEY, CDR2 SVGAGI. V was shortened by 4 bases and J by 8 bases, with 14 bases between the two germline ends. The PCR had 60 Vbeta and 13 Jbeta primers. The table came from immunoSEQ multiplex PCR; TCRdb's copy has only in-frame clones and leaves some out. The sample carries about 43,000 clones, around 60% recorded once. Concerning this clone: Its specificity is not known.

The receptor was isolated from a human donor in good health. The sequencing input was PBMCs. This chain joins TRBV6-5 and TRBJ1-4, with TRBD1 as a possible D gene (5 bases). CDR3 sequence reads: CASSSGGIREKLFF. In DNA form, the CDR3 reads TGTGCCAGCAGTTCCGGGGGGATTCGGGAAAAACTGTTTTTT.